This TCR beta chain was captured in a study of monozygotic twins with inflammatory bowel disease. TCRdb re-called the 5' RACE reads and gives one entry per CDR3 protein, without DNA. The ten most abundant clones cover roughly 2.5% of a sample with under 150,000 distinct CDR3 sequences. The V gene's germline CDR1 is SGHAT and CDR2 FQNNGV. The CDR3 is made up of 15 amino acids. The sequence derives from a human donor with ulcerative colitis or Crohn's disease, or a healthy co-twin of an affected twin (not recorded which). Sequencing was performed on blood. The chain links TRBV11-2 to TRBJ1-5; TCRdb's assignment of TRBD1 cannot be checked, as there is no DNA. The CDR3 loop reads CASSFGGGSNQPQHF. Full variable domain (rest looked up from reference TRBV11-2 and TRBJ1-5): EAGVAQSPRYKIIEKRQSVAFWCNPISGHATLYWYQQILGQGPKLLIQFQNNGVVDDSQLPKDRFSAERLKGVDSTLKIQPAKLEDSAVYLCASSFGGGSNQPQHFGDGTRLSIL.